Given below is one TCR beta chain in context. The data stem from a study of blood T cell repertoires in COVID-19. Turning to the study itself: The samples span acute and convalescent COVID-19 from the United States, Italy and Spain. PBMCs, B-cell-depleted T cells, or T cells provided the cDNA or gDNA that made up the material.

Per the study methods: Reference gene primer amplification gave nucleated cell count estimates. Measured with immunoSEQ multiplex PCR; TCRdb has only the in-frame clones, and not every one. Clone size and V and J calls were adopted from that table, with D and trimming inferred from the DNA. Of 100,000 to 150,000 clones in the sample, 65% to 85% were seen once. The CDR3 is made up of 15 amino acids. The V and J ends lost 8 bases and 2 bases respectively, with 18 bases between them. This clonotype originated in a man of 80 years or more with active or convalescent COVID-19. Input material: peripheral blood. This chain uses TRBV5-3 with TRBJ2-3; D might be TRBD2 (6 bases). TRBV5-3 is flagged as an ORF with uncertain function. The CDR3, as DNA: TGTGCCAGTCACACATCGGGGGACCCCACAGATACGCAGTATTTT. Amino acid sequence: CASHTSGDPTDTQYF.